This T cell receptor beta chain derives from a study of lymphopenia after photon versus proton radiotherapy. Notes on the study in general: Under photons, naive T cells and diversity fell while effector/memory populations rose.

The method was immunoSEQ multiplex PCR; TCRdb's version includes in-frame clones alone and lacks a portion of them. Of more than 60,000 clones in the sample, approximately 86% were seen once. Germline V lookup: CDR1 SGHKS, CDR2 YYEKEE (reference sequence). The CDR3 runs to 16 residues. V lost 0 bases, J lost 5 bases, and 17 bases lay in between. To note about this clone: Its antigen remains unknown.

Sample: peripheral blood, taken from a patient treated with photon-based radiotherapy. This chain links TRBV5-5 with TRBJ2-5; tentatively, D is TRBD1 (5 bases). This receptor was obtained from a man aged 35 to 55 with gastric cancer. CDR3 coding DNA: TGTGCCAGCAGCTTGGAGGCTCAAAGGGGTGGGGAGACCCAGTACTTC. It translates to CASSLEAQRGGETQYF. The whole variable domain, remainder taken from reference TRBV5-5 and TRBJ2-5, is DAGVTQSPTHLIKTRGQQVTLRCSPISGHKSVSWYQQVLGQGPQFIFQYYEKEERGRGNFPDRFSARQFPNYSSELNVNALLLGDSALYLCASSLEAQRGGETQYFGPGTRLLVL.